A selection of T cell receptor beta chains follows, all from one sample in a study of T-cell reconstitution after alpha-beta-depleted transplantation in children. TCRdb analysed the PCR reads with MiXCR anew, one entry per CDR3 protein. The data show about 97,000 distinct CDR3 sequences, roughly 7.1% seen once. The starting material was PBMCs, obtained before TCRalphabeta/CD19-depleted stem cell transplant. These receptors all stem from a boy between 2 and 10 years old with acute lymphoblastic leukemia, due to receive a stem cell transplant. Each CDR3 is given without its conserved first and last residue.

CDR3 protein | J gene | V gene
ASRIRAGGTSYEQY | TRBJ2-7 | TRBV5-1
ASSPTGTRKYNEQF | TRBJ2-1 | TRBV6-1
ASRTGQGFEQPQH | TRBJ1-5 | TRBV12-3/TRBV12-4
ASSLSGQGGTGELF | TRBJ2-2 | TRBV3-1
ASSLVQGAGFVPGNTIY | TRBJ1-3 | TRBV11-2
ASSLEGAGGFQETQY | TRBJ2-5 | TRBV11-2
ASSPPAGGELF | TRBJ2-2 | TRBV5-1
ASSLIGRVSTRYNEQF | TRBJ2-1 | TRBV7-8
ASSAYREMNTEAF | TRBJ1-1 | TRBV28
ASSWDGGGTYEQY | TRBJ2-7 | TRBV7-2
ASSMYWGQFTDTQY | TRBJ2-3 | TRBV5-6
ASSVGFGMGQGNTEAF | TRBJ1-1 | TRBV9
ASSQGGISGEKLF | TRBJ1-4 | TRBV4-1
ASSPGPSSYNEQF | TRBJ2-1 | TRBV4-2
AISESKGQGYT | TRBJ1-2 | TRBV10-3
ARCPLRRTQTQY | TRBJ2-5 | TRBV3-1
ASSPSGPGYDEQY | TRBJ2-7 | TRBV5-1
SALGGEGYGYT | TRBJ1-2 | TRBV20-1
ASSWTGSTYEQY | TRBJ2-7 | TRBV2
SAPDAGLAYNEQF | TRBJ2-1 | TRBV20-1
ASSRTASYEQY | TRBJ2-7 | TRBV25-1
ASSQLFGTQKRKMNTEAF | TRBJ1-1 | TRBV18
ASSPDALGNGYT | TRBJ1-2 | TRBV5-1
ASSFGAGSNTEAF | TRBJ1-1 | TRBV5-6
ASSDGGSQPQH | TRBJ1-5 | TRBV5-1
ASSPGQWASSGANVLT | TRBJ2-6 | TRBV5-4
ASSDQGRDTQY | TRBJ2-3 | TRBV7-9
ASSQERNNYGYT | TRBJ1-2 | TRBV18
ASSSDRPYNSPLH | TRBJ1-6 | TRBV5-1
ASSPPVLNTEAF | TRBJ1-1 | TRBV7-2
ASSQTGPNYGYT | TRBJ1-2 | TRBV5-1
SASGQGASGYT | TRBJ1-2 | TRBV20-1
ASSLGQNSGNTIY | TRBJ1-3 | TRBV12-3/TRBV12-4
SARGAIQTQY | TRBJ2-5 | TRBV20-1
ASSLVGYSTDTQY | TRBJ2-3 | TRBV5-1
ASSFSGGNYNEQF | TRBJ2-1 | TRBV5-1
ASRDSLNYEQF | TRBJ2-1 | TRBV7-9
ASSLGREVNEQF | TRBJ2-1 | TRBV11-1
ASSESSGTDTRY | TRBJ2-3 | TRBV10-2
ASSHYLQETQY | TRBJ2-5 | TRBV25-1
ASSTGTAGYEQY | TRBJ2-7 | TRBV5-1
SVEGDRGCV | TRBJ2-1 | TRBV29-1
ASSSPDVRANYGYT | TRBJ1-2 | TRBV28
ASSVQGMGGYT | TRBJ1-2 | TRBV9
ASSIRQGFDILYGYT | TRBJ1-2 | TRBV4-2
SAQRGGDHGELF | TRBJ2-2 | TRBV20-1
ASNGGGHHEQF | TRBJ2-1 | TRBV9
SASVGQPNTGELF | TRBJ2-2 | TRBV20-1
AWSLPGILPSYEQY | TRBJ2-7 | TRBV30
SARGLAETQY | TRBJ2-5 | TRBV20-1
ASSQDSGVTDTQY | TRBJ2-3 | TRBV4-3
ASSPRRTSTYNEQF | TRBJ2-1 | TRBV7-3